This section outlines one T cell receptor beta chain sequence together with its context. From germline, CDR1 is MDHEN and CDR2 SYDVKM. This CDR3 is 12 amino acids long. Between the trimmed V and J ends, which lost 7 bases and 8 bases, there was a span of 11 bases. The method was immunoSEQ multiplex PCR; TCRdb's version includes in-frame clones alone and lacks a portion of them. The top ten clones hold approximately 3% of a sample with around 100,000 clones, roughly 92% of them seen once. This record comes from a study of control samples from healthy donors and cancer patients. This sequence originates from a human donor in good health. The donor label of this sample is uncertain. Material for sequencing was blood. The chain recombines TRBV28 with TRBJ1-4, with D tentatively TRBD1 (6 bases). CDR3 nucleotide sequence: TGTGCCAGCAAACAGGGTAGCGAAAAACTGTTTTTT. Its protein is CASKQGSEKLFF. The whole variable domain, filled in from reference TRBV28 and TRBJ1-4, reads DVKVTQSSRYLVKRTGEKVFLECVQDMDHENMFWYRQDPGLGLRLIYFSYDVKMKEKGDIPEGYSVSREKKERFSLILESASTNQTSMYLCASKQGSEKLFFGSGTQLSVL.